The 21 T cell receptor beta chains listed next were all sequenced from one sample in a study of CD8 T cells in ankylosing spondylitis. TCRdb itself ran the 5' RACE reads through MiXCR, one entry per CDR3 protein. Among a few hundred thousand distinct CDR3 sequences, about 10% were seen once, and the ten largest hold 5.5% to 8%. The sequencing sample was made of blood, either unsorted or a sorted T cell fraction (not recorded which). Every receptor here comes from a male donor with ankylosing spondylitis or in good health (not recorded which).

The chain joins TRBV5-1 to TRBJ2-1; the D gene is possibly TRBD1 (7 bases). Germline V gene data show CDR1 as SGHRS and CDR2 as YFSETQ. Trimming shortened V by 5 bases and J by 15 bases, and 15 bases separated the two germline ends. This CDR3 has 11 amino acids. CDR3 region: CASSDREVRFF. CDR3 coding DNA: TGCGCCAGCAGTGACAGGGAGGTTCGGTTCTTC.

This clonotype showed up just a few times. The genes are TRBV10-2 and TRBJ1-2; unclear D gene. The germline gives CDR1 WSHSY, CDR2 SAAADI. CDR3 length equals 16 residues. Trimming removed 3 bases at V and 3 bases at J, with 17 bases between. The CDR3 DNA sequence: TGCGCCAGCAGTGATACCGGCTGGAGGTGGGACTATGGCTACACCTTC. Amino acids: CASSDTGWRWDYGYTF.

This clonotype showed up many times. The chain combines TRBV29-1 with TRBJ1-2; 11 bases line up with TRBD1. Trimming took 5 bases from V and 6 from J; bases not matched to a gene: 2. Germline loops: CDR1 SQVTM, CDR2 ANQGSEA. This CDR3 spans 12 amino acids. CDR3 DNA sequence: TGCAGCGTTCTGGGACAGGGGGATGGCTACACCTTC. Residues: CSVLGQGDGYTF.

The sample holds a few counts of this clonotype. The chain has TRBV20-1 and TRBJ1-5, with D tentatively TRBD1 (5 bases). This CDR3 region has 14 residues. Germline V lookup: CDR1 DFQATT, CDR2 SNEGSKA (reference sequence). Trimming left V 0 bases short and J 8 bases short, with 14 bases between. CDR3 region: CSAREADTTEPQHF. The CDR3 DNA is TGCAGTGCTAGAGAGGCGGACACAACTGAGCCCCAGCATTTT.

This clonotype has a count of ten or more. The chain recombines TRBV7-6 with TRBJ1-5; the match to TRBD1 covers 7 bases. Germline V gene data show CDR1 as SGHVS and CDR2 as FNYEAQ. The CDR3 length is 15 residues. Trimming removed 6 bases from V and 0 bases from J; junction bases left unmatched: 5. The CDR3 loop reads CASSRGQYSNQPQHF. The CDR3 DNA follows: TGTGCCAGCAGTAGGGGACAGTATAGCAATCAGCCCCAGCATTTT.

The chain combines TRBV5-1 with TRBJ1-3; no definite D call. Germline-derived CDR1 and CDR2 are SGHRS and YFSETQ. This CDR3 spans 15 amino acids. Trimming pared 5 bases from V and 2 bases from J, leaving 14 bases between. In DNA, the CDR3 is TGCGCCAGCAGTATGGATGTAAGGACTGGAAACACCATATATTTT. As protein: CASSMDVRTGNTIYF.

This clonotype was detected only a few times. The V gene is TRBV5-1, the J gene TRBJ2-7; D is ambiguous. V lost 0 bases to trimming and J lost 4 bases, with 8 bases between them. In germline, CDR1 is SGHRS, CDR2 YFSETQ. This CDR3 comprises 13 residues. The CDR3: CASSLVPGYEQYF. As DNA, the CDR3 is TGCGCCAGCAGCTTGGTTCCGGGTTACGAGCAGTACTTC.

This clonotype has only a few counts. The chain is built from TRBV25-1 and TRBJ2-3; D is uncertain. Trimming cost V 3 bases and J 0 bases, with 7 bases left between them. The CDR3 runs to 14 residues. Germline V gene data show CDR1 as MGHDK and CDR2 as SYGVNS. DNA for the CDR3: TGTGCCAGCAGTGACGGAGTGAGCACAGATACGCAGTATTTT. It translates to CASSDGVSTDTQYF.

The CDR3 DNA is TGCAGCGTCCTGGGAAGCGGGACAGGAAGCACAGATACGCAGTATTTT. This encodes CSVLGSGTGSTDTQYF. This sequence joins TRBV29-1 and TRBJ2-3; TRBD1 is a possible D gene (8 bases). Germline V gene sequence: CDR1 SQVTM, CDR2 ANQGSEA. With 6 bases removed from V and 0 bases from J, the gap between germline ends came to 19 bases. The CDR3 loop spans 16 amino acids.

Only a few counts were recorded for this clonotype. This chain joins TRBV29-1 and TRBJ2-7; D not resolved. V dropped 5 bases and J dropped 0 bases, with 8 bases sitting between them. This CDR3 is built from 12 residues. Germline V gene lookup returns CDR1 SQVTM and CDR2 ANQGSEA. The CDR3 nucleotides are TGCAGCGTTTACGGTAGCTCCTACGAGCAGTACTTC. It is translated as CSVYGSSYEQYF.

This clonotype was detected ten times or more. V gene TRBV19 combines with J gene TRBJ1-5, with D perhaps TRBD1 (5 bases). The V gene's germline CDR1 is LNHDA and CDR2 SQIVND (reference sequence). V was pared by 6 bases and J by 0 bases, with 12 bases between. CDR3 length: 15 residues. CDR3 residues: CASRSGADSNQPQHF. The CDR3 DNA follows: TGTGCCAGTAGATCCGGGGCCGATAGCAATCAGCCCCAGCATTTT. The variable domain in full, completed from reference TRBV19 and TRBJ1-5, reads DGGITQSPKYLFRKEGQNVTLSCEQNLNHDAMYWYRQDPGQGLRLIYYSQIVNDFQKGDIAEGYSVSREKKESFPLTVTSAQKNPTAFYLCASRSGADSNQPQHFGDGTRLSIL.

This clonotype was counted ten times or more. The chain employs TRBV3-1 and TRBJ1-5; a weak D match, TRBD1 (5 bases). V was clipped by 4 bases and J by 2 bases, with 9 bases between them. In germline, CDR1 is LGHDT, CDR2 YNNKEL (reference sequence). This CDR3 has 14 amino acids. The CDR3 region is CASSRQGRNQPQHF. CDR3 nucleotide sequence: TGTGCCAGCAGCCGGCAGGGTCGCAATCAGCCCCAGCATTTT.

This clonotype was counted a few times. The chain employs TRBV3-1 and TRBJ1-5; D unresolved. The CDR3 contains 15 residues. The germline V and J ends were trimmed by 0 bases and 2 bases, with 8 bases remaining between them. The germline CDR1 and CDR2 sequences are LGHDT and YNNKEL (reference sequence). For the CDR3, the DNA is TGTGCCAGCAGCCAAGATTCTGCCGGCAATCAGCCCCAGCATTTT. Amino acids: CASSQDSAGNQPQHF.

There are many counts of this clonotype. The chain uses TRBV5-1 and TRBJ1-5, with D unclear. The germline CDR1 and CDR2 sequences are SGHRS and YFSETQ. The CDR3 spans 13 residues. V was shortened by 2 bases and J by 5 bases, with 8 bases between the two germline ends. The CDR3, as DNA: TGCGCCAGCAGCTTCGGGGTGGATCAGCCCCAGCATTTT. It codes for CASSFGVDQPQHF.

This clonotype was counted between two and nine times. CDR3: CASSLVDEAYNEQFF. The CDR3 DNA follows: TGCGCCAGCAGCTTGGTCGACGAGGCCTACAATGAGCAGTTCTTC. The chain is built from TRBV5-1 and TRBJ2-1; no reliable D call. Trimming removed 0 bases from V and 2 bases from J, with 9 bases in between. CDR1 and CDR2 from the germline V gene are SGHRS and YFSETQ. The CDR3 extends over 15 amino acids.

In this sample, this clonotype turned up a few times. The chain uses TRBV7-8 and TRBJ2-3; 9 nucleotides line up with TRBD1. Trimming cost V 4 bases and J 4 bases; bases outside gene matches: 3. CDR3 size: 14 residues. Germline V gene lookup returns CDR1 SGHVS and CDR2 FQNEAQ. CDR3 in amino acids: CASSSTGGADTQYF. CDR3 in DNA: TGTGCCAGCAGCTCAACAGGGGGCGCAGATACGCAGTATTTT.

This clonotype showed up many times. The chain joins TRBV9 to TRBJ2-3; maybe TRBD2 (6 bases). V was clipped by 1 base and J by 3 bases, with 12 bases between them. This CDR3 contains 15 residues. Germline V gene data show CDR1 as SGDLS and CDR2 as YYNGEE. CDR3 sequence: CASSVLGGRTDTQYF. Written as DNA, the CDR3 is TGTGCCAGCAGCGTATTAGGAGGGAGGACAGATACGCAGTATTTT.

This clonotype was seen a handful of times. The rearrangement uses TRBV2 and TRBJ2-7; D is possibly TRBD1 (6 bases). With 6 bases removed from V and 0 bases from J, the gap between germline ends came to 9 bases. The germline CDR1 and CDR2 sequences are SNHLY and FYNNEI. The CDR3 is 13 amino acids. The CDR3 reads CASSRDTSYEQYF. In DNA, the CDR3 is TGTGCCAGCAGCCGGGACACCTCCTACGAGCAGTACTTC.

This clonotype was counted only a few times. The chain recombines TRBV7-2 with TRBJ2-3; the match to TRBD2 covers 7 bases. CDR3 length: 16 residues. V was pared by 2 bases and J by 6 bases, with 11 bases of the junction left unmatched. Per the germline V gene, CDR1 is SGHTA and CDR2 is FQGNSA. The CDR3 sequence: CASSLMPASGSDTQYF. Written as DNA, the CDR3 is TGTGCCAGCAGCTTAATGCCGGCTAGCGGTTCGGATACGCAGTATTTT.

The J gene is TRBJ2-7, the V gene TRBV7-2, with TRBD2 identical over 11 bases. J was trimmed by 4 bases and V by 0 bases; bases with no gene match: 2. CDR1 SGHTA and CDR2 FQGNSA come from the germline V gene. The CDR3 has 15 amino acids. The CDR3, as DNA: TGTGCCAGCAGCTTAGCCGGACTAGCGGGTTACGAGCAGTACTTC. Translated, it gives CASSLAGLAGYEQYF.

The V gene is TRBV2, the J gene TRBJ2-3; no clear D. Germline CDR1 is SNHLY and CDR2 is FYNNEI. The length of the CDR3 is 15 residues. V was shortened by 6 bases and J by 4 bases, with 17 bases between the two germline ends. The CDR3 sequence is CASSVLAPMSDTQYF. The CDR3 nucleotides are TGTGCCAGCAGCGTGCTCGCTCCCATGTCAGATACGCAGTATTTT.